The sequence of this T cell receptor beta chain was determined in a study of T cell repertoires in cytomegalovirus infection. Overall study context: Matching HLA type, along with CMV infection, was indicated by public TCR beta signatures.

V lost 3 bases to trimming and J lost 2 bases, with 14 bases between them. CDR1 is SQVTM, CDR2 ANQGSEA, per germline. The CDR3 length is 14 residues. This clonotype was detected ten times or more. One entry per CDR3 protein, called by TCRdb with MiXCR from the reads. The table records about 210,000 distinct CDR3 sequences, approximately 6.7% of them present only once. The chain links TRBV29-1 to TRBJ2-7, with D perhaps being TRBD1 or TRBD2 (6 bases each). This receptor was obtained from a human donor in good health (CMV status not recorded). Some clones in this sample may be carry-over from other donors' samples. The specimen was PBMCs. Here the CDR3 reads CSVDGTGGPYEQYF. The CDR3, as DNA: TGCAGCGTTGATGGGACTGGGGGGCCCTACGAGCAGTACTTC.